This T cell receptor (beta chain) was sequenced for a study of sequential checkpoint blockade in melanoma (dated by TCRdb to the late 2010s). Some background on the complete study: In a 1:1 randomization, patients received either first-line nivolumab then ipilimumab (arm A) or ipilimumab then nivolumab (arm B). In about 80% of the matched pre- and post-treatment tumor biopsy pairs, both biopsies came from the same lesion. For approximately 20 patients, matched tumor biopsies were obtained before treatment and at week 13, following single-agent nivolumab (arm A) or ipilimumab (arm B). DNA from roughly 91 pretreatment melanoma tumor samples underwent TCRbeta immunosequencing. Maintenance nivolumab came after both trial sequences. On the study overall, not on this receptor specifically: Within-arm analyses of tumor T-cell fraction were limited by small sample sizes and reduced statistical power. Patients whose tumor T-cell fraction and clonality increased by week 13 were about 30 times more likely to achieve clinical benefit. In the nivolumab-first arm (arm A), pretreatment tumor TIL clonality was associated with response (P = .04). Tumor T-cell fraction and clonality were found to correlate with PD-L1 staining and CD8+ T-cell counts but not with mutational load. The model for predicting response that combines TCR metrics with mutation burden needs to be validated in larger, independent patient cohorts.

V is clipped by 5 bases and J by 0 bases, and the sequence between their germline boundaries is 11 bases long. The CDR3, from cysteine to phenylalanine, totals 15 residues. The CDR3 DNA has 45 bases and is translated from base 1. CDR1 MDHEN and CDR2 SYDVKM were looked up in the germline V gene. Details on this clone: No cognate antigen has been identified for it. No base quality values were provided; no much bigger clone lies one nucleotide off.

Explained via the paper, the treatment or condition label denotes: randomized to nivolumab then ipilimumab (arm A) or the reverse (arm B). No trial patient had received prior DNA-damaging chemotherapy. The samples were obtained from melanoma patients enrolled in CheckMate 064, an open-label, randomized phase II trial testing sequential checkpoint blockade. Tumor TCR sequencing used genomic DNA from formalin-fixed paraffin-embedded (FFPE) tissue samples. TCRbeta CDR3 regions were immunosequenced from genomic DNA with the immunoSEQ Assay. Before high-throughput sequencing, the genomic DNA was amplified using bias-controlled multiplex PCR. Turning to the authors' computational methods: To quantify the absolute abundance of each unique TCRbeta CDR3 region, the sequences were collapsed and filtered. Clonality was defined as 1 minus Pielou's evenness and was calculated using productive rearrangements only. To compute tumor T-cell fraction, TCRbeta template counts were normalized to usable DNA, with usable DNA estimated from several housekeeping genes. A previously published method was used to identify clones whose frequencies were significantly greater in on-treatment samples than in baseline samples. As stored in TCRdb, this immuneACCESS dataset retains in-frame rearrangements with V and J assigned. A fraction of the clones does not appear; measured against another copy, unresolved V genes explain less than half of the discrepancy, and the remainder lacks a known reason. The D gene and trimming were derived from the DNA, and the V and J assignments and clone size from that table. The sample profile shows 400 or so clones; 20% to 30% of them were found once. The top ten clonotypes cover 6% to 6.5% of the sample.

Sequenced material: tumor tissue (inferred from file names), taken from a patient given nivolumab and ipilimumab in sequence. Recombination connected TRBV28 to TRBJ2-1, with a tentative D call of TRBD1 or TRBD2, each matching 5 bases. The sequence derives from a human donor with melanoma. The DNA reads TGTGCCAGCAGTATCCCCGGGGCCTCCTACAATGAGCAGTTCTTC. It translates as CASSIPGASYNEQFF.